The clone carrying this T cell receptor (beta chain) showed up just once. The antigen remains undetermined. Germline assignment: CDR1 MDHEN and CDR2 SYDVKM. V was pared by 8 bases and J by 1 base, with 11 bases between. The CDR3 consists of 13 residues. Sequenced by immunoSEQ multiplex PCR; TCRdb stores in-frame clones only, minus some. The table lists approximately 16,000 clones, more than 55% of them singletons. The sample comes from a study of radiation and T cells in renal cell carcinoma. Notes on the study in general: Only small tumor regions of roughly 1 g were sampled. Dominant CDR3 motifs occupied more repertoire in irradiated than control tumors.

Treatment specified: treatment-naive control, cytoreductive nephrectomy. Controls were unirradiated tumors from treatment-naive cytoreductive nephrectomy patients. Clear cell pathology was present in this patient's renal cell carcinoma. The sequenced sample was tumor tissue, obtained from a patient whose treatment was nephrectomy without radiotherapy. The origin of this receptor is a man aged 35-49 years with renal cell carcinoma. The genes are TRBV28 and TRBJ1-1, with D uncertain. The CDR3 region is CASYRRRNTEAFF. In DNA form, the CDR3 reads TGTGCCAGCTATAGACGGAGGAACACTGAAGCTTTCTTT.